These 4 T cell receptor beta chains came from one sample sequenced in a study of Ad26.COV2.S vaccination and SARS-CoV-2 variants. As to treatment: roughly 19 received Ad26.COV2.S at low or high dose, single or two shots; several received placebo; per-sample allocation not given. Samples were taken on day 63 after the first vaccine or placebo injection. Assay used: immunoSEQ multiplex PCR; TCRdb lists only in-frame clones, some missing. The sample contains 510,000 or so clones, around 90% of which appear only once. The sequenced sample was peripheral blood, obtained in a trial of Ad26.COV2.S vaccine versus placebo. All receptors derive from a person aged 18 to 59 who received the Ad26.COV2.S COVID-19 vaccine or a placebo.

V gene TRBV29-1 combines with J gene TRBJ1-1; D call uncertain. This CDR3 has 12 residues. Trimming took 8 bases from V and 7 from J, leaving 17 bases between them. Looked up from germline, CDR1 is SQVTM and CDR2 is ANQGSEA. The chain's CDR3 is CSSIPTVDEAFF. The CDR3 DNA reads TGCAGCTCAATACCGACCGTCGATGAAGCTTTCTTT.

The chain links TRBV9 to TRBJ2-3; tentatively, D is TRBD1 or TRBD2 (5 bases each). This CDR3 contains 14 residues. Germline V gene data show CDR1 as SGDLS and CDR2 as YYNGEE. The V gene lost 1 base and the J gene lost 5 bases, with 11 bases spanning the gap. CDR3 in DNA: TGTGCCAGCAGCGTACAGGGCGCGGGAGATACGCAGTATTTT. This gives the protein CASSVQGAGDTQYF.

This rearrangement joins TRBV28 to TRBJ2-7; TRBD1 might be the D (5 bases). Between the trimmed V and J ends, which lost 6 bases and 3 bases, there was a span of 12 bases. The CDR3 has 13 residues. The germline CDR1 and CDR2 sequences are MDHEN and SYDVKM. This CDR3 reads CASSLTGNYEQYF. DNA of the CDR3: TGTGCCAGCAGCCTTACAGGTAACTACGAGCAGTACTTC.

This chain connects TRBV4-1 to TRBJ1-1; TRBD1 agrees at 12 bases. Trimming at V came to 4 bases and at J to 3 bases, leaving 6 bases not matched to a gene. Germline-derived CDR1 and CDR2 are MGHRA and YSYEKL. CDR3 size: 16 residues. The DNA of the CDR3 is TGCGCCAGCAGCCCGGGACAGGGGGCAAAGGACACTGAAGCTTTCTTT. As protein: CASSPGQGAKDTEAFF.